Following are 27 T cell receptor beta chains from one sample sequenced in a study of early T cells in non-severe SARS-CoV-2 infection. TCRdb passed the 5' RACE reads through MiXCR, listing each CDR3 protein once. Of about 88,000 distinct CDR3 sequences in the sample, 14% to 15% were seen once. Sequencing was performed on whole blood. All receptors come from an adult who was a healthcare worker with PCR-confirmed SARS-CoV-2 infection or an uninfected control (not recorded which).

The chain joins TRBV11-3 to TRBJ2-1; D tentatively fits TRBD1 or TRBD2 (5 bases each). This CDR3 comprises 18 residues. Between the trimmed V and J ends, which lost 1 base and 4 bases, there was a span of 20 bases. Germline values: CDR1 SGHNT, CDR2 YENEEA. The CDR3 is CASSLGGFGARAYNEQFF. The CDR3 bases are TGTGCCAGCAGCTTAGGGGGTTTCGGGGCCCGGGCTTACAATGAGCAGTTCTTC.

In its sample, this clonotype was seen a few times. The gene calls are TRBV29-1 and TRBJ1-3, with D possibly TRBD1 on 5 matching bases. V lost 6 bases to trimming and J lost 3 bases, with 9 bases between them. The germline V gene has CDR1 SQVTM and CDR2 ANQGSEA. This CDR3 comprises 12 residues. CDR3 bases: TGCAGCGTGCAGGGTAGTGGAAACACCATATATTTT. Residues: CSVQGSGNTIYF.

This chain links TRBV2 with TRBJ1-1; D is perhaps TRBD1 (6 bases). The CDR3 loop spans 15 amino acids. V gave up 8 bases and J gave up 1 base, with 17 bases separating them. Germline V gene data show CDR1 as SNHLY and CDR2 as FYNNEI. CDR3 in amino acids: CASRKIRGQNTEAFF. The CDR3 DNA follows: TGTGCCAGCCGGAAAATCAGGGGTCAGAACACTGAAGCTTTCTTT. Filled out from reference TRBV2 and TRBJ1-1, the complete variable domain reads EPEVTQTPSHQVTQMGQEVILRCVPISNHLYFYWYRQILGQKVEFLVSFYNNEISEKSEIFDDQFSVERPDGSNFTLKIRSTKLEDSAMYFCASRKIRGQNTEAFFGQGTRLTVV.

The chain uses TRBV7-8 and TRBJ2-7; D gene unclear. Germline V gives CDR1 SGHVS, CDR2 FQNEAQ. The V and J ends lost 4 bases and 3 bases respectively, with 7 bases between them. This CDR3 is built from 12 residues. CDR3 nucleotides: TGTGCCAGCAGCTCACGTAGCTACGAGCAGTACTTC. Translating gives CASSSRSYEQYF. The whole variable domain, remainder taken from reference TRBV7-8 and TRBJ2-7, is GAGVSQSPRYKVAKRGQDVALRCDPISGHVSLFWYQQALGQGPEFLTYFQNEAQLDKSGLPSDRFFAERPEGSVSTLKIQRTQQEDSAVYLCASSSRSYEQYFGPGTRLTVT.

The chain recombines TRBV19 with TRBJ2-1; TRBD1 matches at 9 bases. The CDR3 totals 15 residues. V lost 4 bases to trimming and J lost 8 bases; unmatched junction nucleotides: 9. CDR1 is LNHDA, CDR2 SQIVND, per germline (reference sequence). The CDR3 DNA reads TGTGCCAGTAGTACCCCCGGGACAGGGACCCATGAGCAGTTCTTC. This gives the protein CASSTPGTGTHEQFF.

This clonotype was detected a few times. The chain combines TRBV5-1 with TRBJ2-1, with 10 bases aligning to TRBD2. Per germline, CDR1 SGHRS and CDR2 YFSETQ. This CDR3 has 15 amino acids. V lost 4 bases, J lost 3 bases, and 4 bases stayed unmatched. This CDR3 is CASSKGLANYNEQFF. CDR3 sequence (DNA): TGCGCCAGCAGCAAGGGACTAGCGAACTACAATGAGCAGTTCTTC.

Only a few counts were recorded for this clonotype. The CDR3 DNA reads TGTGCCAGCAGCCATTCCGGGACTACCTTAAACACCGGGGAGCTGTTTTTT. Residues: CASSHSGTTLNTGELFF. V gene TRBV4-2 combines with J gene TRBJ2-2; 7 bases fit TRBD2. There are 17 residues in the CDR3. J was trimmed by 2 bases and V by 3 bases; bases with no gene match: 9. The germline V gene encodes CDR1 LGHNA and CDR2 YNFKEQ.

This clonotype was recorded a few times. The chain recombines TRBV10-2 with TRBJ2-1; TRBD2 matches at 12 bases. Germline V gene lookup returns CDR1 WSHSY and CDR2 SAAADI. CDR3 size: 15 residues. V shed 9 bases, J shed 8 bases, and the junction held 11 bases outside the gene matches. CDR3 protein: CASGLAGREEDEQFF. CDR3 nucleotide sequence: TGCGCCAGTGGACTAGCGGGAAGAGAAGAGGATGAGCAGTTCTTC.

This rearrangement joins TRBV29-1 to TRBJ2-1; D uncertain. V lost 5 bases and J 1 base, leaving 9 bases between the germline ends. Germline assignment: CDR1 SQVTM and CDR2 ANQGSEA. This CDR3 contains 13 residues. In nucleotides, the CDR3 is TGCAGCGTTCCATTCCAATCCTACAATGAGCAGTTCTTC. Its translation is CSVPFQSYNEQFF.

Only a few counts were recorded for this clonotype. The J gene is TRBJ2-5, the V gene TRBV12-3 or TRBV12-4, with 7 positions matching TRBD2. The CDR3 contains 17 residues. With 5 bases clipped from V and 5 bases from J, the junction kept 17 bases outside the gene matches. The CDR3 coding sequence is TGTGCCAGCAGTCCTGAGGACCTTAGCGGGTTCTGGGAGACCCAGTACTTC. Protein sequence: CASSPEDLSGFWETQYF.

This clonotype turned up a few times. DNA for the CDR3: TGCGCCAGCAGCCAAGTGACCGGGGACCAGCCCCAGCATTTT. Translation: CASSQVTGDQPQHF. The chain links TRBV4-1 to TRBJ1-5; D may be TRBD1 (5 bases). V was shortened by 1 base and J by 7 bases, with 11 bases between the two germline ends. The CDR3 has 14 amino acids. Germline lookup yields CDR1 MGHRA and CDR2 YSYEKL.

V is TRBV5-1 and J is TRBJ2-1; D may be TRBD1 (6 bases). Trimming shortened V by 5 bases and J by 0 bases, and 15 bases separated the two germline ends. The germline gives CDR1 SGHRS, CDR2 YFSETQ. CDR3 length equals 16 residues. The CDR3 here is CASRPPGASSYNEQFF. CDR3 nucleotide sequence: TGCGCCAGCAGACCTCCAGGGGCAAGCTCCTACAATGAGCAGTTCTTC.

As concerns this clonotype: A read error may explain this, as a much larger clone is one base away. CDR3: CASSQVSEQFF. DNA of the CDR3: TGTGCCAGCAGCCAAGTAAGTGAGCAGTTCTTC. V usage is TRBV3-1 and J usage is TRBJ2-1; D gene unclear. Germline CDR1 LGHDT, CDR2 YNNKEL (reference sequence). The ends were cut back, 1 base at V and 9 bases at J, with 4 bases in the middle. CDR3 size: 11 residues.

The chain is built from TRBV19 and TRBJ1-1; TRBD1 aligns across 11 bases. Unmatched junction bases numbered 9, after V lost 10 bases and J lost 8 bases. The CDR3 length is 13 residues. Germline CDR1 reads LNHDA; CDR2 reads SQIVND (reference sequence). The CDR3 nucleotides are TGTGCCACGTGGACAGGGGGCATGGGAGAAGCTTTCTTT. It is translated as CATWTGGMGEAFF.

This clonotype was observed many times. V usage is TRBV2 and J usage is TRBJ2-5; D is undetermined. Per the germline V gene, CDR1 is SNHLY and CDR2 is FYNNEI. V was cut by 5 bases and J by 5 bases, with 3 bases left in between. This CDR3 spans 10 amino acids. This CDR3 reads CASSIETQYF. CDR3 DNA: TGTGCCAGCAGTATTGAGACCCAGTACTTC.

This clonotype appeared a few times. The chain employs TRBV28 and TRBJ2-5; possible D gene TRBD1, 5 bases. The V and J ends lost 5 bases and 3 bases respectively, with 19 bases between them. Germline values: CDR1 MDHEN, CDR2 SYDVKM. This CDR3 spans 16 amino acids. CDR3 DNA sequence: TGTGCCAGCAGTCCTTTCCTCCTGGCAGGGAAAGAGACCCAGTACTTC. This sequence encodes CASSPFLLAGKETQYF.

This clonotype was seen at least ten times. The gene calls are TRBV28 and TRBJ2-7; D possibly corresponds to TRBD1 (6 bases). Per germline, CDR1 MDHEN and CDR2 SYDVKM. This CDR3 has 15 residues. V was shortened by 5 bases and J by 5 bases, with 19 bases between the two germline ends. The DNA for the CDR3 is TGTGCCAGCAGTGCTTGGACAGACAAGTCCCACGAGCAGTACTTC. It translates to CASSAWTDKSHEQYF.

This clonotype was seen a handful of times. The rearrangement uses TRBV21-1 and TRBJ2-2; the DNA was not compared with TRBD2, the D call given in the table. TRBV21-1 is listed as a pseudogene. The CDR3 runs 18 residues. In DNA, the CDR3 is TGTGCCAGCAGCAAGTGGCTAGCGGATCGCACGAACACCGGGGAGCTGTTTTTT. Translated: CASSKWLADRTNTGELFF.

This clonotype was recorded at least ten times. V is TRBV28 and J is TRBJ1-4; D unresolved. V was pared by 3 bases and J by 8 bases, with 10 bases between. Germline CDR1 and CDR2: MDHEN and SYDVKM. This CDR3 has 13 amino acids. CDR3 protein: CASSFVSAEKLFF. CDR3 sequence (DNA): TGTGCCAGCAGTTTCGTGTCAGCCGAAAAACTGTTTTTT.

V is TRBV18 and J is TRBJ2-5; 10 bases are a match to TRBD1. Losses at the gene ends were 5 bases for V and 3 bases for J; bases not matched to a gene: 0. Per germline, CDR1 KGHSH and CDR2 LQKENI. CDR3 length: 13 residues. The CDR3 DNA follows: TGTGCCAGCTCAGGACAGGGGGAAGAGACCCAGTACTTC. Translated: CASSGQGEETQYF.

This clonotype was picked up many times. The chain employs TRBV6-5 and TRBJ1-5; weak D call: TRBD1 (5 bases). The germline V gene encodes CDR1 MNHEY and CDR2 SVGAGI. The CDR3 spans 14 residues. V lost 5 bases and J lost 0, with 8 bases in between. CDR3 sequence: CASSRQYSNQPQHF. The CDR3 DNA is TGTGCCAGCAGTCGACAGTATAGCAATCAGCCCCAGCATTTT.

The chain joins TRBV3-1 to TRBJ2-1; D might be TRBD1 (6 bases). V gave up 0 bases and J gave up 2 bases, with 11 bases separating them. Looked up from germline, CDR1 is LGHDT and CDR2 is YNNKEL (reference sequence). The CDR3 consists of 16 residues. The CDR3 region is CASSQDTGSTYNEQFF. CDR3 coding DNA: TGTGCCAGCAGCCAAGATACAGGGAGCACCTACAATGAGCAGTTCTTC.

This clonotype was seen many times. V gene TRBV27 combines with J gene TRBJ2-1, with D tentatively TRBD1 or TRBD2 (5 bases each). V shed 5 bases and J shed 0 bases, with 11 bases lying between them. In germline, CDR1 is MNHEY, CDR2 SMNVEV (reference sequence). This CDR3 is built from 15 residues. The CDR3 protein is CASSGAGRSYNEQFF. The CDR3 nucleotides read TGTGCCAGCAGTGGGGCGGGCCGCTCCTACAATGAGCAGTTCTTC.

This clonotype was found a few times. This chain connects TRBV28 to TRBJ2-1; a possible D gene is TRBD2 (5 bases). The CDR3 is made up of 11 amino acids. V was trimmed by 6 bases and J by 7 bases, leaving 7 bases between them. CDR1 MDHEN and CDR2 SYDVKM come from the germline V gene. The CDR3 region is CASRTGNEQFF. The CDR3 DNA reads TGTGCCAGCAGGACGGGGAATGAGCAGTTCTTC.

This chain connects TRBV29-1 to TRBJ1-5; TRBD1 might be the D (6 bases). CDR3 length: 13 residues. CDR1 is SQVTM, CDR2 ANQGSEA, per germline. V was trimmed by 7 bases and J by 3 bases, leaving 13 bases between them. The CDR3 sequence: CSAVKGDNQPQHF. The CDR3 nucleotides are TGCAGCGCCGTGAAGGGGGACAATCAGCCCCAGCATTTT.

The chain has TRBV5-6 and TRBJ2-3; 7 nucleotides align to TRBD2. The CDR3 consists of 15 residues. Germline lookup yields CDR1 SGHDT and CDR2 YYEEEE. Trimming cost V 0 bases and J 6 bases; bases outside gene matches: 7. The CDR3 DNA is TGTGCCAGCAGCTTGGTTGGGGGGGTCATGGATACGCAGTATTTT. Protein: CASSLVGGVMDTQYF.

This clonotype was picked up a small number of times. As DNA, the CDR3 is TGTGCCAGCAGCCCGGGCCGTTTGGGCACCGGGGAGCTGTTTTTT. Translation: CASSPGRLGTGELFF. The chain couples TRBV7-2 to TRBJ2-2, with D uncertain. The germline V and J ends were trimmed by 5 bases and 4 bases, with 14 bases remaining between them. This CDR3 has 15 residues. Germline CDR1 reads SGHTA; CDR2 reads FQGNSA.